These 21 T cell receptor beta chains came from one sample sequenced in a study of cytomegalovirus exposure and HLA in healthy donors. The PCR was carried out with 60 Vbeta primers and 13 Jbeta primers. Repertoires were generated with immunoSEQ multiplex PCR, while TCRdb's copy carries only in-frame clones and drops some. This sample contains 60,000 to 70,000 clones. Sequencing was carried out using PBMCs. The source is a boy younger than 18 in good health and CMV-seronegative.

This chain connects TRBV4-2 to TRBJ2-3; a possible D gene is TRBD2 (5 bases). Germline V gene sequence: CDR1 LGHNA, CDR2 YNFKEQ. The germline V and J ends were trimmed by 5 bases and 6 bases, with 12 bases remaining between them. The CDR3 length is 13 residues. The CDR3 region has the DNA TGTGCCAGCAGCACAAACGGGATCGATACGCAGTATTTT. Amino acid sequence: CASSTNGIDTQYF.

On this clone itself: Germline is not matched at one junction end, which may reflect a read error. The CDR3 coding sequence is TGTGCCAGTAGTATACCGGGACAAGACCTTGACTTC. Translated: CASSIPGQDLDF. The rearrangement uses TRBV19 and TRBJ2-7; TRBD1 is a possible D gene (6 bases). Germline V CDR1 and CDR2: LNHDA, SQIVND (reference sequence). This CDR3 has 12 residues.

This sequence joins TRBV21-1 and TRBJ2-2; the table's D gene call, TRBD1, was not cross checked with the DNA. TRBV21-1 has pseudogene status. CDR3 length: 18 residues. CDR3 DNA sequence: TGTGCCAGCAGCAAAGTAACCCGGACAGGAAAGAACACCGGGGAGCTGTTTTTT. This sequence encodes CASSKVTRTGKNTGELFF.

The rearrangement uses TRBV4-3 and TRBJ1-4; unclear D gene. The CDR3 extends over 12 amino acids. V was clipped by 4 bases and J by 8 bases, with 8 bases between them. CDR1 is LGHNA and CDR2 is YSLEER in the germline V gene. Here the CDR3 reads CASSRNGEKLFF. The CDR3, as DNA: TGCGCCAGCAGCCGCAACGGGGAAAAACTGTTTTTT.

The genes are TRBV5-1 and TRBJ2-7, with D maybe TRBD1 (5 bases). V was shortened by 0 bases and J by 0 bases, with 10 bases between the two germline ends. The CDR3 is 15 residues long. Germline loops: CDR1 SGHRS, CDR2 YFSETQ. CDR3 sequence: CASSLEVGASYEQYF. The CDR3 DNA is TGCGCCAGCAGCTTGGAGGTAGGGGCCTCCTACGAGCAGTACTTC.

The chain employs TRBV5-4 and TRBJ1-6; weak D call: TRBD1 (5 bases). This CDR3 has 15 residues. CDR1 and CDR2 (germline): SGHNT, YYREEE (reference sequence). Trimming left V 5 bases short and J 7 bases short, with 16 bases between. Here the CDR3 reads CASSLPGRANSPLHF. The CDR3 DNA reads TGTGCCAGCAGTTTGCCGGGCAGGGCAAATTCACCCCTCCACTTT.

V gene TRBV19 combines with J gene TRBJ1-3; D gene uncertain. The V gene's germline CDR1 is LNHDA and CDR2 SQIVND (reference sequence). The CDR3 is 16 amino acids. Trimming removed 4 bases at V and 8 bases at J, with 21 bases between. CDR3 sequence: CASSTLGGSGTYTIYF. The DNA for the CDR3 is TGTGCCAGTAGTACCCTTGGAGGGTCGGGAACCTACACCATATATTTT.

V and J are TRBV9 and TRBJ1-2; D is possibly TRBD1 (6 bases). With 0 bases removed from V and 6 bases from J, the gap between germline ends came to 18 bases. Germline V gene sequence: CDR1 SGDLS, CDR2 YYNGEE. CDR3 size: 16 residues. The CDR3 here is CASSVAGQGIGNGYTF. DNA for the CDR3: TGTGCCAGCAGCGTAGCGGGCCAGGGGATCGGAAATGGCTACACCTTC.

The chain recombines TRBV19 with TRBJ1-2; possibly TRBD1 for D (6 bases). The CDR3 runs to 15 residues. The germline V gene encodes CDR1 LNHDA and CDR2 SQIVND (reference sequence). With 5 bases removed from V and 4 bases from J, the gap between germline ends came to 17 bases. In DNA form, the CDR3 reads TGTGCCAGTAGTTCCGGACGGACAGACGTCTATGGCTACACCTTC. Translated, it gives CASSSGRTDVYGYTF. Full variable domain (outside the CDR3, taken from reference TRBV19 and TRBJ1-2): DGGITQSPKYLFRKEGQNVTLSCEQNLNHDAMYWYRQDPGQGLRLIYYSQIVNDFQKGDIAEGYSVSREKKESFPLTVTSAQKNPTAFYLCASSSGRTDVYGYTFGSGTRLTVV.

The chain couples TRBV9 to TRBJ2-7, with D possibly TRBD2 on 6 matching bases. The V gene's germline CDR1 is SGDLS and CDR2 YYNGEE. V was cut by 5 bases and J by 3 bases, with 21 bases left in between. The CDR3 is 16 amino acids. CDR3: CASSRSRETWFYEQYF. CDR3 DNA: TGTGCCAGCAGTCGGAGCCGGGAGACTTGGTTCTACGAGCAGTACTTC.

V usage is TRBV7-2 and J usage is TRBJ1-1, with 8 bases identical to TRBD1. J gave up 3 bases and V 6 bases, and 9 bases lay outside the gene matches. CDR3 size: 15 residues. Germline V gene data show CDR1 as SGHTA and CDR2 as FQGNSA. This CDR3 reads CASRPLTGADTEAFF. The CDR3 nucleotides read TGTGCCAGCAGACCTTTGACAGGGGCGGACACTGAAGCTTTCTTT.

The chain carries TRBV29-1 and TRBJ1-2; TRBD1 agrees at 7 bases. Trimming at V came to 6 bases and at J to 6 bases, leaving 7 bases not matched to a gene. This CDR3 region has 12 residues. Germline CDR1 and CDR2: SQVTM and ANQGSEA. The CDR3: CSVPDRTDGYTF. CDR3 DNA: TGCAGCGTACCGGACAGGACCGATGGCTACACCTTC.

The chain recombines TRBV7-2 with TRBJ2-1; 10 bases are shared with TRBD2. Trimming cost V 0 bases and J 7 bases; bases outside gene matches: 9. Germline CDR1 reads SGHTA; CDR2 reads FQGNSA. CDR3 length: 17 amino acids. The DNA of the CDR3 is TGTGCCAGCAGCTTAGCACTAGCGGGACCTCCCGGGAATGAGCAGTTCTTC. Its translation is CASSLALAGPPGNEQFF.

V usage is TRBV7-9 and J usage is TRBJ2-3, with 12 nucleotides matching TRBD2. The CDR3 is 19 residues long. V dropped 1 base and J dropped 1; count of bases not matched to a gene: 9. CDR1 and CDR2 from the germline V gene are SEHNR and FQNEAQ (reference sequence). CDR3 sequence (DNA): TGTGCCAGCAGCTTAGATCTAGCGGGAGGGCCAACGGGCACAGATACGCAGTATTTT. It is translated as CASSLDLAGGPTGTDTQYF.

The chain links TRBV25-1 to TRBJ2-1; 11 positions agree with TRBD2. The CDR3 sequence is 14 residues long. V lost 3 bases, J lost 9 bases, and 4 bases stayed unmatched. Germline CDR1 and CDR2: MGHDK and SYGVNS. DNA for the CDR3: TGTGCCAGCAGTGACCGACTAGCGGGGACTGAGCAGTTCTTC. Amino acid sequence: CASSDRLAGTEQFF.

This chain's CDR3 is CASSLDSYSGANVLTF. CDR3 coding DNA: TGTGCCAGCAGCTTAGACAGCTACTCTGGGGCCAACGTCCTGACTTTC. The V call is TRBV7-2, the J call TRBJ2-6; no clear D. CDR3 length: 16 amino acids. The ends were cut back, 1 base at V and 0 bases at J, with 7 bases in the middle. Germline-derived CDR1 and CDR2 are SGHTA and FQGNSA.

The chain carries TRBV4-2 and TRBJ1-5; weak D call: TRBD1 (6 bases). The CDR3 covers 19 residues. Germline V lookup: CDR1 LGHNA, CDR2 YNFKEQ. Trimming cost V 0 bases and J 5 bases, with 23 bases left between them. Here the CDR3 reads CASSQDRDPQGRRDQPQHF. The DNA of the CDR3 is TGTGCCAGCAGCCAAGATCGCGACCCCCAGGGGCGAAGGGATCAGCCCCAGCATTTT.

The chain joins TRBV27 to TRBJ2-7; TRBD2 matches at 8 bases. The CDR3 is made up of 14 amino acids. Per the germline V gene, CDR1 is MNHEY and CDR2 is SMNVEV (reference sequence). V dropped 9 bases and J dropped 6; count of bases not matched to a gene: 13. The CDR3 loop reads CASTTGTRTREQYF. For the CDR3, the DNA is TGTGCCAGTACCACCGGGACTAGAACTCGCGAGCAGTACTTC.

The rearrangement uses TRBV5-4 and TRBJ2-7; 13 positions match TRBD2. V shed 7 bases, J shed 3 bases, and the junction held 10 bases outside the gene matches. CDR3 length: 16 residues. The germline V gene encodes CDR1 SGHNT and CDR2 YYREEE (reference sequence). The CDR3 here is CASATTGLAGYYEQYF. The CDR3 nucleotides read TGTGCCAGCGCAACTACGGGACTAGCGGGGTACTACGAGCAGTACTTC. The full variable domain, in which reference TRBV5-4 and TRBJ2-7 provide the parts outside the CDR3, is ETGVTQSPTHLIKTRGQQVTLRCSSQSGHNTVSWYQQALGQGPQFIFQYYREEENGRGNFPPRFSGLQFPNYSSELNVNALELDDSALYLCASATTGLAGYYEQYFGPGTRLTVT.

This chain uses TRBV21-1 with TRBJ2-7; TRBD2 is the table's D call and was not checked against the DNA. TRBV21-1 is termed a pseudogene. The CDR3 is 16 amino acids. CDR3 sequence reads: CASSNQKAGLRPGQYF. In DNA form, the CDR3 reads TGTGCCAGCAGCAACCAGAAAGCGGGGCTCCGCCCCGGGCAGTACTTC.

This chain links TRBV2 with TRBJ1-2, with D perhaps TRBD1 (5 bases). The germline CDR1 and CDR2 sequences are SNHLY and FYNNEI. The V and J ends lost 4 bases and 0 bases respectively, with 9 bases between them. The CDR3 has 14 amino acids. The CDR3, as DNA: TGTGCCAGCAGTGCCGAGACAGCTAACTATGGCTACACCTTC. It specifies CASSAETANYGYTF.